Following are 19 T cell receptor beta chains from one sample sequenced in a study of T cell repertoires in cytomegalovirus infection. TCRdb used MiXCR to reprocess the reads, holding one entry per CDR3 protein. This table has approximately 990,000 distinct CDR3 sequences, approximately 31% appearing once. Their specific antigens are unknown. Sequenced material: cultured CD8+ T cells from PBMCs, taken from culture after CMV antigen stimulation. Receptor source: a human donor in good health (CMV status not recorded). Some clones in this sample may be carry-over from other donors' samples.

The rearrangement uses TRBV20-1 and TRBJ1-1; D gene uncertain. V lost 0 bases and J 4 bases, leaving 9 bases between the germline ends. The CDR3 loop spans 13 amino acids. Germline CDR1 reads DFQATT; CDR2 reads SNEGSKA (reference sequence). CDR3 in DNA: TGCAGTGCTAGAGATCATGGGGTCACTGAAGCTTTCTTT. It is translated as CSARDHGVTEAFF.

This clonotype has more than one count but fewer than ten. The chain joins TRBV7-6 to TRBJ2-3; the D gene is possibly TRBD1 (6 bases). The germline V and J ends were trimmed by 2 bases and 4 bases, with 16 bases remaining between them. Germline V CDR1 and CDR2: SGHVS, FNYEAQ. CDR3 length equals 16 residues. The CDR3 DNA reads as TGTGCCAGCAGCTTAACGTCAGGGGATTTTGCAGATACGCAGTATTTT. It is translated as CASSLTSGDFADTQYF. The full variable domain, in which reference TRBV7-6 and TRBJ2-3 provide the parts outside the CDR3, is GAGVSQSPRYKVTKRGQDVALRCDPISGHVSLYWYRQALGQGPEFLTYFNYEAQQDKSGLPNDRFSAERPEGSISTLTIQRTEQRDSAMYRCASSLTSGDFADTQYFGPGTRLTVL.

The chain combines TRBV6-1 with TRBJ2-3, with D maybe TRBD1 (5 bases). V dropped 10 bases and J dropped 4 bases, with 15 bases sitting between them. Germline-derived CDR1 and CDR2 are MNHNS and SASEGT. The CDR3 is 13 amino acids. The CDR3 nucleotides are TGTGCCACTACCAGGGTTGGGGCAGATACGCAGTATTTT. Its translation: CATTRVGADTQYF.

This clonotype was found a few times. CDR3 in DNA: TGTGCCAGCAGCAAGGGTCTGGGTACTGAAGCTTTCTTT. Translating it yields CASSKGLGTEAFF. The chain employs TRBV7-2 and TRBJ1-1, with D unclear. V shed 5 bases and J shed 5 bases, with 12 bases lying between them. Germline V lookup: CDR1 SGHTA, CDR2 FQGNSA. CDR3 length: 13 residues. Variable domain in full (rest from reference TRBV7-2 and TRBJ1-1): GAGVSQSPSNKVTEKGKDVELRCDPISGHTALYWYRQSLGQGLEFLIYFQGNSAPDKSGLPSDRFSAERTGGSVSTLTIQRTQQEDSAVYLCASSKGLGTEAFFGQGTRLTVV.

This clonotype was observed a handful of times. The rearrangement uses TRBV4-3 and TRBJ1-1; D is possibly TRBD1 (6 bases). Trimming stripped 0 bases from V and 1 base from J, with 15 bases between. Germline V gene data show CDR1 as LGHNA and CDR2 as YSLEER. The CDR3 is 17 residues long. The CDR3 coding sequence is TGCGCCAGCAGCCAAGAAGGTATCGCGACAGGGAACACTGAAGCTTTCTTT. Translated: CASSQEGIATGNTEAFF.

This clonotype was counted a single time. CDR3: CASSEGGRTGELFF. CDR3 nucleotide sequence: TGTGCCAGCAGTGAGGGGGGACGAACCGGGGAGCTGTTTTTT. This sequence joins TRBV6-6 and TRBJ2-2; tentatively, D is TRBD1 or TRBD2 (6 bases each). Germline loops: CDR1 MNHNY, CDR2 SVGAGI (reference sequence). Trimming left V 5 bases short and J 5 bases short, with 12 bases between. This CDR3 comprises 14 residues.

This chain uses TRBV19 with TRBJ1-2; 7 bases agree with TRBD1. V was clipped by 6 bases and J by 8 bases; unmatched bases: 12. There are 14 residues in the CDR3. CDR1 is LNHDA and CDR2 is SQIVND in the germline V gene (reference sequence). The CDR3 is CASRNPAGGYGYTF. CDR3 nucleotide sequence: TGTGCCAGTAGAAATCCGGCAGGGGGTTACGGCTACACCTTC.

This chain links TRBV6-5 with TRBJ1-1; perhaps TRBD1 as D (5 bases). The germline CDR1 and CDR2 sequences are MNHEY and SVGAGI. The ends were cut back, 10 bases at V and 4 bases at J, with 13 bases in the middle. The CDR3 totals 12 residues. The DNA for the CDR3 is TGTGCCACCCATCCCGGGGGCACTGAAGCTTTCTTT. The encoded protein is CATHPGGTEAFF.

This clonotype was observed many times. CDR3 sequence (DNA): TGTGCCAGCAGTTTAAGGTCCTACAATGAGCAGTTCTTC. Translating it yields CASSLRSYNEQFF. The J gene is TRBJ2-1, the V gene TRBV12-3 or TRBV12-4; D gene ambiguous. Trimming stripped 2 bases from V and 1 base from J, with 3 bases between. The length of the CDR3 is 13 residues.

The gene calls are TRBV12-3 or TRBV12-4 and TRBJ2-7; perhaps TRBD1 as D (5 bases). The V end was cut by 3 bases, the J end by 2 bases, with 11 bases between. The CDR3 consists of 14 residues. CDR3 nucleotides: TGTGCCAGCAGTTTCGCGGCAGGGCCCTACGAGCAGTACTTC. Protein: CASSFAAGPYEQYF.

The rearrangement joins TRBV13 to TRBJ1-1, with D possibly TRBD1 on 6 matching bases. Trimming pared 4 bases from V and 0 bases from J, leaving 15 bases between. This CDR3 is 16 amino acids long. Germline CDR1 PRHDT, CDR2 FYEKMQ (reference sequence). CDR3 sequence reads: CASSYSQGNVNTEAFF. As DNA, the CDR3 is TGTGCCAGCAGCTATAGTCAGGGGAATGTGAACACTGAAGCTTTCTTT.

This clonotype was recorded at least ten times. The chain combines TRBV7-6 with TRBJ2-7; tentative D call: TRBD1 (8 bases). Germline V gene data show CDR1 as SGHVS and CDR2 as FNYEAQ. The V end lost 5 bases, the J end lost 2 bases, and 16 bases lay between the germline ends. The CDR3 contains 15 residues. As DNA, the CDR3 is TGTGCCAGCAGCCTAGGACAGGGAGGGACCTACGAGCAGTACGTC. Protein: CASSLGQGGTYEQYV.

This rearrangement joins TRBV9 to TRBJ2-3; 12 bases agree with TRBD2. The CDR3 runs 17 residues. J lost 2 bases, V lost 4 bases, and 8 bases had no gene match. The germline V gene encodes CDR1 SGDLS and CDR2 YYNGEE. The CDR3: CASSPRTSGEPTDTQYF. The CDR3 DNA reads TGTGCCAGCAGCCCTCGGACTAGCGGGGAACCCACAGATACGCAGTATTTT.

The chain is built from TRBV6-5 and TRBJ2-3; no definite D call. V was trimmed by 0 bases and J by 4 bases, leaving 8 bases between them. Germline-derived CDR1 and CDR2 are MNHEY and SVGAGI. The CDR3 extends over 14 amino acids. The CDR3 region has the DNA TGTGCCAGCAGTTACTCAGTGGCTGCAGATACGCAGTATTTT. Protein product: CASSYSVAADTQYF.

The chain is built from TRBV28 and TRBJ1-2, with 8 bases identical to TRBD1. Germline lookup yields CDR1 MDHEN and CDR2 SYDVKM. With V trimmed by 6 bases and J by 6 bases, 3 bases remained unmatched. The CDR3 is made up of 12 amino acids. CDR3 sequence reads: CASSPRGHGYTF. CDR3 in DNA: TGTGCCAGCAGCCCCAGGGGGCATGGCTACACCTTC.

This clonotype was seen ten or more times. The chain has TRBV10-3 and TRBJ1-1, with D unclear. The CDR3 loop spans 15 amino acids. V lost 2 bases and J 0 bases, leaving 10 bases between the germline ends. Germline CDR1 is ENHRY and CDR2 is SYGVKD. The CDR3, as DNA: TGTGCCATCAGTGAGGGTACCAGCATGAACACTGAAGCTTTCTTT. This encodes CAISEGTSMNTEAFF.

Concerning this clonotype itself: A junction boundary mismatches the germline segment, possibly from a read error. The chain carries TRBV19 and TRBJ1-2, with 7 bases identical to TRBD1. Per the germline V gene, CDR1 is LNHDA and CDR2 is SQIVND (reference sequence). The CDR3 covers 16 residues. The DNA of the CDR3 is TGTGCCATTAGTATTTCCCATGGACCAGGGGGAGATGGCTACACCTTC. Translating gives CAISISHGPGGDGYTF.

The V and J genes are TRBV19 and TRBJ2-1; 8 nucleotides match TRBD1. CDR1 and CDR2 (germline): LNHDA, SQIVND (reference sequence). Germline trimming cut 6 bases from V and 6 bases from J; bases unmatched to any gene: 7. This CDR3 comprises 14 residues. The CDR3 region is CASSSGGRFNEQFF. The CDR3 coding sequence is TGTGCCAGTAGCTCAGGGGGCCGGTTCAATGAGCAGTTCTTC. Together with reference TRBV19 and TRBJ2-1, the CDR3 gives the full variable domain: DGGITQSPKYLFRKEGQNVTLSCEQNLNHDAMYWYRQDPGQGLRLIYYSQIVNDFQKGDIAEGYSVSREKKESFPLTVTSAQKNPTAFYLCASSSGGRFNEQFFGPGTRLTVL.

This chain links TRBV6-1 with TRBJ2-7; D could derive from TRBD1 or TRBD2 (5 bases each). The V gene lost 3 bases and the J gene lost 1 base, with 13 bases spanning the gap. The CDR3 runs to 15 residues. Germline lookup yields CDR1 MNHNS and CDR2 SASEGT. The CDR3 DNA reads TGTGCCAGCAGTGACCGTGAGGGGTTATCCTACGAGCAGTACTTC. Translation gives CASSDREGLSYEQYF.